The TCR beta chain described here comes from a study of blood T cell repertoires in COVID-19. On the study more broadly: The United States, Italy and Spain were the sources of the acute and convalescent COVID-19 samples. T cells, B-cell-depleted T cells, or PBMCs supplied cDNA or gDNA.

As originally analysed: Quantification of nucleated cells was approximated via reference gene primer amplification. Profiled with immunoSEQ multiplex PCR; TCRdb holds only in-frame clones, not every one. That table gives V, J and clone size, and the DNA gave D and trimming. There are 250,000 to 350,000 clones in the sample; roughly 86% occur only once, and around 10% lies in the top ten. Germline V gene sequence: CDR1 SGHRS, CDR2 YFSETQ. This CDR3 is 16 amino acids long. V lost 4 bases and J lost 1; bases outside the gene matches: 4. Input material: peripheral blood. This TCR derives from a woman between 25 and 40 years old with COVID-19, enrolled during active disease. The chain links TRBV5-1 to TRBJ2-2; 10 nucleotides align to TRBD2. CDR3 in amino acids: CASSRLAGVNTGELFF. The CDR3 DNA follows: TGCGCCAGCAGCAGGCTAGCGGGAGTGAACACCGGGGAGCTGTTTTTT.